Listed below are T cell receptor beta chains from one sample, sequenced in a study of regulatory T cells in long-lasting Graves disease. TCRdb reprocessed the multiplex PCR reads via MiXCR and lists one record per CDR3 protein. The profile shows a few hundred thousand distinct CDR3 sequences, 12% of them singletons. Separately, the same data were catalogued under a study of T cells in Graves' hyperthyroidism and ophthalmopathy.

The sample consisted of peripheral blood mononuclear cells (PBMCs), taken at new diagnosis, from a patient treated with antithyroid drugs. The receptors were sampled from a woman in her late teens or twenties with Graves disease. Each CDR3 is given with its conserved first and last residue. Each record gives: clone size, V gene, CDR3 protein. Clone size is given for some rows only: seen once, a few or many times, or a class if the clone is expanded.

>NA|TRBV20-1
CSAQRAGSNQPQHF
>NA|TRBV27
CASSSRLAGGQNTGELFF
>many|TRBV5-5
CASSYGLPGTEAFF
>NA|TRBV27
CASSLGRERTGELFF
>many|TRBV28
CASSSRPLDEQFF
>many|TRBV5-1
CASGPDRGRGYTF
>few|TRBV6-9
CASSYTVTNQPQHF
>many|TRBV7-6
CASSLAQRIRNYRDTEAFF
>many|TRBV7-9
CASSLMGGNEQFF
>many|TRBV20-1
CSATLGTSGISNEQFF
>many|TRBV7-9
CASSPGTSANYGYTF
>many|TRBV18
CASSPDAVSITDTQYF
>few|TRBV29-1
CSARDSHEKLFF
>few|TRBV5-6
CASYRGGLARYYEQYF
>few|TRBV14
CASREESDLFGYGYTF
>NA|TRBV28
CASSSRRARSYNEQFF
>many|TRBV12-3/TRBV12-4
CASSLALRGYGYTF
>NA|TRBV6-1
CASTPGGGEQFF
>few|TRBV29-1
CSARQRGRWSYGYTF
>NA|TRBV5-5
CASSYGLPDTEAFF
>few|TRBV18
CASSPTTLGGQPQHF
>many|TRBV6-5
CASSYSEGSLNTEAFF
>few|TRBV9
CASSPDGKNEKLFF
>NA|TRBV7-6
CASSLALNTDTQYF
>NA|TRBV6-1
CASSGTGTGPMDAFF
>many|TRBV6-5
CASSYGGNTIYF
>many|TRBV11-1
CASSLAKKKRIGTDTQYF
>many|TRBV7-9
CASSVTGGERDPTEAFF
>NA|TRBV25-1
CASSGDWGRASSSYNSPLHF